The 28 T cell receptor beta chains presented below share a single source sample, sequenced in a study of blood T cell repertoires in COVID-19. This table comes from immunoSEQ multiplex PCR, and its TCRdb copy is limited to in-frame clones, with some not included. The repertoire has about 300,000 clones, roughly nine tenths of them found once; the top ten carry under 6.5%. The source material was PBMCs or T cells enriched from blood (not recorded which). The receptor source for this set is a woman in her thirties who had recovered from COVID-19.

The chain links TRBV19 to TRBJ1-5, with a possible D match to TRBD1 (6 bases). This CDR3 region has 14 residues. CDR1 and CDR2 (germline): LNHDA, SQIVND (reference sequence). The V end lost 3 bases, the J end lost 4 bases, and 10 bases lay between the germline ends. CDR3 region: CASSMTGSNQPQHF. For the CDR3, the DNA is TGTGCCAGTAGTATGACAGGTTCGAATCAGCCCCAGCATTTT. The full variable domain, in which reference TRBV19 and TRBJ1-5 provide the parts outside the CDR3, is DGGITQSPKYLFRKEGQNVTLSCEQNLNHDAMYWYRQDPGQGLRLIYYSQIVNDFQKGDIAEGYSVSREKKESFPLTVTSAQKNPTAFYLCASSMTGSNQPQHFGDGTRLSIL.

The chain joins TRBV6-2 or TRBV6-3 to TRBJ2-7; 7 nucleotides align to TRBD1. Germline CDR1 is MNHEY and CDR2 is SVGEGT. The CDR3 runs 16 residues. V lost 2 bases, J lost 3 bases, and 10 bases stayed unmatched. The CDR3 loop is CASSYRTQGTNYEQYF. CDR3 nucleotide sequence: TGTGCCAGCAGTTACCGCACACAGGGGACAAACTACGAGCAGTACTTC.

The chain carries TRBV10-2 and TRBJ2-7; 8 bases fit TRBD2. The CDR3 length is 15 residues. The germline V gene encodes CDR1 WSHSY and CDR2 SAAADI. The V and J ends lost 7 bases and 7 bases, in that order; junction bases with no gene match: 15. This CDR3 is CASTRTGTGGREQYF. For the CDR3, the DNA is TGCGCCAGCACCCGTACCGGGACGGGGGGGCGAGAGCAGTACTTC.

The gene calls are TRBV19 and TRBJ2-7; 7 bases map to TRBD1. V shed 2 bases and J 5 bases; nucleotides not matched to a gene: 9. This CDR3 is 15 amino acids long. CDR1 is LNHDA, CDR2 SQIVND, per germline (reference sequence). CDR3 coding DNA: TGTGCCAGTAGTATATCAAACCGACAGGGCCACGAGCAGTACTTC. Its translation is CASSISNRQGHEQYF.

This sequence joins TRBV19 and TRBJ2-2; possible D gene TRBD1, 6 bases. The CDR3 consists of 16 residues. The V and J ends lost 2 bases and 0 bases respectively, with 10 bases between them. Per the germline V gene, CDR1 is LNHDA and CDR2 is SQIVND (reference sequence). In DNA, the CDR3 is TGTGCCAGTAGTATAAAGGGACACTCGAACACCGGGGAGCTGTTTTTT. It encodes CASSIKGHSNTGELFF.

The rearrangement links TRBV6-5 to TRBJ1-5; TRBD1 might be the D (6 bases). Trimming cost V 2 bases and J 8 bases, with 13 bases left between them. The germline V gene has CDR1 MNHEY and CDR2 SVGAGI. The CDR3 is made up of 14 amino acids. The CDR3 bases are TGTGCCAGCAGTTACACTGGCAGGGGAGAGCCCCAGCATTTT. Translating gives CASSYTGRGEPQHF.

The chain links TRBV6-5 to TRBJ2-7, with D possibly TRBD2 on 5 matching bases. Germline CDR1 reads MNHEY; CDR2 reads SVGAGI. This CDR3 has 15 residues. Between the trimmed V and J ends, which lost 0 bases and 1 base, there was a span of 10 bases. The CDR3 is CASSYSRETSYEQYF. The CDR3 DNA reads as TGTGCCAGCAGTTACTCGAGGGAAACATCCTACGAGCAGTACTTC.

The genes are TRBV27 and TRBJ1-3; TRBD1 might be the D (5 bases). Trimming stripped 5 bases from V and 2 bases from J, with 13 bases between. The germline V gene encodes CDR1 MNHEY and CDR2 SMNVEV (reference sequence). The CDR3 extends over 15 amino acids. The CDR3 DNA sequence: TGTGCCAGCAGTGCGACGGGGGGGACTGGAAACACCATATATTTT. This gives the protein CASSATGGTGNTIYF.

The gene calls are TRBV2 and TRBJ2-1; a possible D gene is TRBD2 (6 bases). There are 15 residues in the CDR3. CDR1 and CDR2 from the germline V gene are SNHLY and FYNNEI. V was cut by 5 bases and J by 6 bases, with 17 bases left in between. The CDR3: CASSLREARLNEQFF. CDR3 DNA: TGTGCCAGCAGTCTTAGGGAGGCCCGACTCAATGAGCAGTTCTTC.

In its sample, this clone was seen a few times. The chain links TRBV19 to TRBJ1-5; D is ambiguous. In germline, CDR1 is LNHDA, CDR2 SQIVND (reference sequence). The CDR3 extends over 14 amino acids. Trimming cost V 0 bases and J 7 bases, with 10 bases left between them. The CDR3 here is CASSIDTVGQPQHF. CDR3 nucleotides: TGTGCCAGTAGTATAGACACGGTGGGCCAGCCCCAGCATTTT.

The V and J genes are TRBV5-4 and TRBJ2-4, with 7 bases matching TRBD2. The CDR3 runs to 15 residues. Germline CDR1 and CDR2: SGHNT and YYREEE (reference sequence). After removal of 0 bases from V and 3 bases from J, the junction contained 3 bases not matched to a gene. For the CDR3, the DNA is TGTGCCAGCAGCTTGGCCTCGGGGGGCAAAAACATTCAGTACTTC. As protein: CASSLASGGKNIQYF.

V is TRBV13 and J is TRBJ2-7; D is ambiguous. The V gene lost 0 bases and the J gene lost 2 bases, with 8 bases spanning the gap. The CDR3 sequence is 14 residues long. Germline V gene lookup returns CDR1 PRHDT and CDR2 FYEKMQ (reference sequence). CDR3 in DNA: TGTGCCAGCAGCTTAGGGATTGCTACCTACGAGCAGTACTTC. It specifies CASSLGIATYEQYF.

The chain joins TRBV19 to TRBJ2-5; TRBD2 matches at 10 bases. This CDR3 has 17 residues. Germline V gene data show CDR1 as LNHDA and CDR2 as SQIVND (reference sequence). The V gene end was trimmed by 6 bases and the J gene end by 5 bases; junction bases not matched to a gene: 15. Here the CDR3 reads CASSPLERGGWRETQYF. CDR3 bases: TGTGCCAGTAGCCCCCTGGAGCGGGGGGGATGGAGGGAGACCCAGTACTTC.

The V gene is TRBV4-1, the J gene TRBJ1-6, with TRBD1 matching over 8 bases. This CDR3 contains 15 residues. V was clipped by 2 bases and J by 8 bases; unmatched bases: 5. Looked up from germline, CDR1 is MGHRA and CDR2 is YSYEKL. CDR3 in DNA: TGCGCCAGCAGCCAATCCACAGGGGGGTATTCACCCCTCCACTTT. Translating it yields CASSQSTGGYSPLHF.

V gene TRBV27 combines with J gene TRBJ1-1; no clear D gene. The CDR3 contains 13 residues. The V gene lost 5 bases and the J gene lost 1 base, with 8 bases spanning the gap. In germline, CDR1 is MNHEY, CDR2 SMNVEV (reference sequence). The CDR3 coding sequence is TGTGCCAGCAGTAAACAAAGGAACACTGAAGCTTTCTTT. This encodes CASSKQRNTEAFF.

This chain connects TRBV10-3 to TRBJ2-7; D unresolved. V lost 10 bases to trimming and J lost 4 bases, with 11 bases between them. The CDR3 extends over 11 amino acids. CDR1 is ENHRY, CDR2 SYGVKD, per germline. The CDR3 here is CATRQVYEQYF. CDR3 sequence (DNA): TGTGCCACCAGGCAGGTTTACGAGCAGTACTTC.

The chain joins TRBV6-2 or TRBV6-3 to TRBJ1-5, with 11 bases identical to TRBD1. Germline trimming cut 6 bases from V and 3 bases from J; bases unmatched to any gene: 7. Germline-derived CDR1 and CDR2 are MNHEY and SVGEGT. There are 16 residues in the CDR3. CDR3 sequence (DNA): TGTGCCAGCAGCCGCCGGGGACAGGGGGACAATCAGCCCCAGCATTTT. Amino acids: CASSRRGQGDNQPQHF.

CDR3 region: CASSLGPNQPQHF. The CDR3 bases are TGTGCCAGCAGCTTGGGGCCGAATCAGCCCCAGCATTTT. The J gene is TRBJ1-5, the V gene TRBV5-4; D ambiguous. The CDR3 contains 13 residues. V gave up 0 bases and J gave up 4 bases, with 5 bases separating them. Germline values: CDR1 SGHNT, CDR2 YYREEE (reference sequence).

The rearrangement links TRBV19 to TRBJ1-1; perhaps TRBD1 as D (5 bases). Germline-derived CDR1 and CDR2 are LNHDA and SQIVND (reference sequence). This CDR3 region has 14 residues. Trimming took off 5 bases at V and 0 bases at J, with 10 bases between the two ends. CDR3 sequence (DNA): TGTGCCAGTAGTGCGGGACGTATGAACACTGAAGCTTTCTTT. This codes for CASSAGRMNTEAFF.

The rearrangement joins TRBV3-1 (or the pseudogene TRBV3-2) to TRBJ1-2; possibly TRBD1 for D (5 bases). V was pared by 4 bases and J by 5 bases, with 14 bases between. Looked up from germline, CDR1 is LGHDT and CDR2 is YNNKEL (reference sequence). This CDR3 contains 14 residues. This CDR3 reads CASSPTELYYGYTF. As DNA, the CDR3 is TGTGCCAGCAGCCCGACAGAGCTTTATTATGGCTACACCTTC.

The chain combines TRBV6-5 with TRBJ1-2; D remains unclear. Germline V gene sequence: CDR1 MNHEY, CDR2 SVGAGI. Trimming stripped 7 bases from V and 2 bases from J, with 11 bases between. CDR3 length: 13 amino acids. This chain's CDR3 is CASIEVINYGYTF. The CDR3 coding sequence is TGTGCCAGCATCGAGGTCATAAACTATGGCTACACCTTC.

The CDR3 region has the DNA TGCGCCAGCAGCCAAGTTATCGTGCAGCGGTCACCCCTCCACTTT. Its protein is CASSQVIVQRSPLHF. The chain has TRBV4-1 and TRBJ1-6; D is uncertain. This CDR3 spans 15 amino acids. V lost 1 base and J 10 bases, leaving 14 bases between the germline ends. Germline CDR1 is MGHRA and CDR2 is YSYEKL.

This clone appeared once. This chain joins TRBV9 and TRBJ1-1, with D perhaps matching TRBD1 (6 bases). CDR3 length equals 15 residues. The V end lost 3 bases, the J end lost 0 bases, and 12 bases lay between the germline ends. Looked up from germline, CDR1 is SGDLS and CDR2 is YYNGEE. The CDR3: CASSAPGHLNTEAFF. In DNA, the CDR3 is TGTGCCAGCAGCGCGCCGGGACACCTGAACACTGAAGCTTTCTTT.

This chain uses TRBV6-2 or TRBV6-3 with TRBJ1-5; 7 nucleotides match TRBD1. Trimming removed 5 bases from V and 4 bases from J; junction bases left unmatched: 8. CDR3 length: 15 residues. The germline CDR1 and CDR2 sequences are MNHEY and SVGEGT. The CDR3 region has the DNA TGTGCCAGCAGTGCCCGGGACAGAGGAAATCAGCCCCAGCATTTT. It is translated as CASSARDRGNQPQHF.

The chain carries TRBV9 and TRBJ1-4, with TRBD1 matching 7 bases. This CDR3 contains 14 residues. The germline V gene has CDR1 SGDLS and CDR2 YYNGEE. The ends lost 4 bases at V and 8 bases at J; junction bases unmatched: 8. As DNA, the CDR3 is TGTGCCAGCAGCTCAAGGACAGGCGGGGAAAAACTGTTTTTT. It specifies CASSSRTGGEKLFF.

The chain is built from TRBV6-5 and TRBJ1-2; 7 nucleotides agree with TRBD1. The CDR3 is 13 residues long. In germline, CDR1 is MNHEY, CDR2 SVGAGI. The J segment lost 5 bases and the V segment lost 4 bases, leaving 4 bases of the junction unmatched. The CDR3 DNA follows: TGTGCCAGCAGTTTAACAGGGGCGTATGGCTACACCTTC. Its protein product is CASSLTGAYGYTF.

The CDR3 nucleotides read TGCGCCAGCAAAGGCGGCGGGGCTGAAGCTTTCTTT. Protein sequence: CASKGGGAEAFF. This rearrangement joins TRBV10-2 to TRBJ1-1; the D is unclear. CDR1 WSHSY and CDR2 SAAADI come from the germline V gene. The CDR3 runs 12 residues. Trimming left V 7 bases short and J 6 bases short, with 12 bases between.

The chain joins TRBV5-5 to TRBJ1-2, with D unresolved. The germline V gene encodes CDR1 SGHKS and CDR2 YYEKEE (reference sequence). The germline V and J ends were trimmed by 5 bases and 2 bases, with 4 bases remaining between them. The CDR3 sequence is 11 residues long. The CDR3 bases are TGTGCCAGCAGTCGGAACTATGGCTACACCTTC. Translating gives CASSRNYGYTF.